Listed below are T cell receptor beta chains from one sample, sequenced in a study of response to subunit inactivated influenza vaccine. TCRdb re-derived calls from the RT-PCR reads in MiXCR, one entry per CDR3 protein. The table lists approximately 680,000 distinct CDR3 sequences, approximately 15% of them singletons. This specimen was PBMCs from blood, taken about 11 days after vaccination. The origin of the receptors is a man aged 45-65 years who received an inactivated influenza vaccine. The CDR3 runs from the conserved cysteine through the conserved F or W. D genes are given only for firm matches. Rows give clone size only sometimes, using once, few, many, or a class for an expanded clone.

clone size: few; V gene: TRBV12-3/TRBV12-4; J gene: TRBJ1-2; D gene: .; CDR3 DNA: TGTGCCAGCAGTTTAGTATTAAGGGGATTTAACTATGGCTACACCTTC; CDR3 protein: CASSLVLRGFNYGYTF
clone size: .; V gene: TRBV12-3/TRBV12-4; J gene: TRBJ2-7; D gene: .; CDR3 DNA: TGTGTCAGCAGTTTCATCCAGGCGGACTACGAGCAGTACTTC; CDR3 protein: CVSSFIQADYEQYF
clone size: few; V gene: TRBV28; J gene: TRBJ2-3; D gene: .; CDR3 DNA: TGTGCCAGCAGTTTTCTCTACGGCGGGGGCACAGATACGCAGTATTTT; CDR3 protein: CASSFLYGGGTDTQYF
clone size: few; V gene: TRBV11-2; J gene: TRBJ1-2; D gene: .; CDR3 DNA: TGTGCCAGCAGCGGGAGGAAGGACCCCAACTATGGCTACACCTTC; CDR3 protein: CASSGRKDPNYGYTF
clone size: .; V gene: TRBV5-6; J gene: TRBJ2-2; D gene: TRBD2; CDR3 DNA: TGTGCCAGCAGCTTGAGTTGGACTAGCGGGATTACCGGGGAGCTGTTTTTT; CDR3 protein: CASSLSWTSGITGELFF
clone size: .; V gene: TRBV5-1; J gene: TRBJ2-5; D gene: .; CDR3 DNA: TGCGCCAGCAGCTCTCCGGACAGACTCGACGCCTCGGAGACCCAGTACTTC; CDR3 protein: CASSSPDRLDASETQYF
clone size: few; V gene: TRBV10-3; J gene: TRBJ2-3; D gene: .; CDR3 DNA: TGTGCCATCAATAGGGGGTCCGTTGATACGCAGTATTTT; CDR3 protein: CAINRGSVDTQYF
clone size: .; V gene: TRBV14; J gene: TRBJ2-3; D gene: .; CDR3 DNA: TGTGCCAGCAGCCAAGCTTTATCGGGCACAGATACGCAGTATTTT; CDR3 protein: CASSQALSGTDTQYF
clone size: .; V gene: TRBV20-1; J gene: TRBJ1-1; D gene: TRBD1; CDR3 DNA: TGCAGTGCTAGACCCGGGACAGTGAACACTGAAGCTTTCTTT; CDR3 protein: CSARPGTVNTEAFF
clone size: few; V gene: TRBV29-1; J gene: TRBJ1-2; D gene: TRBD1; CDR3 DNA: TGCAGCGCGTCTAAGGGACAGGGGGCGTCTGGCTACACCTTC; CDR3 protein: CSASKGQGASGYTF
clone size: .; V gene: TRBV6-2/TRBV6-3; J gene: TRBJ2-3; D gene: TRBD1; CDR3 DNA: TGTGCCAGCAGTTACGGCAGGGGGCGCCCAGATACGCAGTATTTT; CDR3 protein: CASSYGRGRPDTQYF
clone size: few; V gene: TRBV20-1; J gene: TRBJ2-5; D gene: .; CDR3 DNA: TGCAGTGCTAAAGGACAGATCCGCGCGGAGACCCAGTACTTC; CDR3 protein: CSAKGQIRAETQYF
clone size: .; V gene: TRBV2; J gene: TRBJ2-7; D gene: .; CDR3 DNA: TGTGCCAGCAGCGACACCGGGACCCCGAGGTATTACGAGCAGTACTTC; CDR3 protein: CASSDTGTPRYYEQYF
clone size: few; V gene: TRBV20-1; J gene: TRBJ2-1; D gene: .; CDR3 DNA: TGCAGTGCTAGGGACTTTTATGGCTCCTCCTACAATGAGCAGTTCTTC; CDR3 protein: CSARDFYGSSYNEQFF
clone size: many; V gene: TRBV27; J gene: TRBJ2-7; D gene: .; CDR3 DNA: TGTGCCAGCAGTTTTATCGGGGACTACGAGCAGTACTTC; CDR3 protein: CASSFIGDYEQYF
clone size: .; V gene: TRBV28; J gene: TRBJ2-1; D gene: .; CDR3 DNA: TGTGCCAGCAGTCCCCCTTGGGACAATGAGCAGTTCTTC; CDR3 protein: CASSPPWDNEQFF
clone size: .; V gene: TRBV10-3; J gene: TRBJ2-3; D gene: TRBD2; CDR3 DNA: TGTGCCATCAGTCCAGGTGTAGCGGGGGGAGATACGCAGTATTTT; CDR3 protein: CAISPGVAGGDTQYF
clone size: .; V gene: TRBV7-9; J gene: TRBJ2-3; D gene: .; CDR3 DNA: TGTGCCAGCAGCTTGGGGTTCGGCGTAGGAGCAGATACGCAGTATTTT; CDR3 protein: CASSLGFGVGADTQYF
clone size: .; V gene: TRBV6-4; J gene: TRBJ2-3; D gene: TRBD2; CDR3 DNA: TGTGCCAGCAGTCGAAGCGGGGCGAACACAGATACGCAGTATTTT; CDR3 protein: CASSRSGANTDTQYF
clone size: few; V gene: TRBV29-1; J gene: TRBJ2-1; D gene: TRBD2; CDR3 DNA: TGCAGCGTTGAGGGGGGGGAACTAGGAGGGAATGAGCAGTTCTTC; CDR3 protein: CSVEGGELGGNEQFF
clone size: few; V gene: TRBV20-1; J gene: TRBJ2-3; D gene: .; CDR3 DNA: TGCAGTGCTACACGACAGCGCACAGATACGCAGTATTTT; CDR3 protein: CSATRQRTDTQYF
clone size: .; V gene: TRBV6-5; J gene: TRBJ2-7; D gene: .; CDR3 DNA: TGTGCCAGCAGGTCTACCGAGCAGTACTTC; CDR3 protein: CASRSTEQYF
clone size: .; V gene: TRBV27; J gene: TRBJ2-1; D gene: .; CDR3 DNA: TGTGCCAGCAACCGAGCAGGGTGGTACAATGAGCAGTTCTTC; CDR3 protein: CASNRAGWYNEQFF
clone size: .; V gene: TRBV3-1; J gene: TRBJ2-2; D gene: .; CDR3 DNA: TGTGCCAGCAGCCCCCCCAGGGAGAACGGGGAGCTGTTTTTT; CDR3 protein: CASSPPRENGELFF
clone size: few; V gene: TRBV20-1; J gene: TRBJ2-5; D gene: TRBD1; CDR3 DNA: TGCAGTGCTAGTCTGACAGGGGAAGAGACCCAGTACTTC; CDR3 protein: CSASLTGEETQYF
clone size: many; V gene: TRBV7-9; J gene: TRBJ2-2; D gene: .; CDR3 DNA: TGTGCCAGCAGCTTAGGATCGGGGAACACCGGGGAGCTGTTTTTT; CDR3 protein: CASSLGSGNTGELFF
clone size: many; V gene: TRBV20-1; J gene: TRBJ1-2; D gene: .; CDR3 DNA: TGCAGTGCTAGCGATGGGTTGGGGGCCTATGGCTACACCTTC; CDR3 protein: CSASDGLGAYGYTF